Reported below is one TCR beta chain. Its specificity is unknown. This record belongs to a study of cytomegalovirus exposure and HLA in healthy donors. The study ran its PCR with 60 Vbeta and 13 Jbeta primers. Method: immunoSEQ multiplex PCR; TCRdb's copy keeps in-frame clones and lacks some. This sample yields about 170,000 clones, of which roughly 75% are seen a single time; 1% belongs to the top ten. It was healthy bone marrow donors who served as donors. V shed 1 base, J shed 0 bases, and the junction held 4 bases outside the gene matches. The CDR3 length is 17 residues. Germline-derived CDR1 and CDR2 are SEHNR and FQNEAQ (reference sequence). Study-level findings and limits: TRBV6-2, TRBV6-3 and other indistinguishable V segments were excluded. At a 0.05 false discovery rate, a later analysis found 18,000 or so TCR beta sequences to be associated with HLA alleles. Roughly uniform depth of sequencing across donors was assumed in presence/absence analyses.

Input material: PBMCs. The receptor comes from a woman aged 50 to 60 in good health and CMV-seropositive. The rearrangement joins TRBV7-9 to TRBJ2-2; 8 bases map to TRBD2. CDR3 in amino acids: CASSLGNSGANTGELFF. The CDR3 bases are TGTGCCAGCAGCTTAGGAAATAGCGGGGCGAACACCGGGGAGCTGTTTTTT.